This T cell receptor (gamma chain) comes out of a study of gamma-delta T cells after stem cell transplantation. CDR1 and CDR2 from the germline V gene are GITISATS and ISYDGTV (reference sequence). The V and J ends lost 6 bases and 4 bases, in that order; junction bases with no gene match: 3. The CDR3 covers 15 residues. TCRdb reanalysed the RT-PCR reads via CATT. The sample contains several hundred gamma-chain clones, 15% to 20% of which appear only once. The J gene is TRGJP, the V gene TRGV9. TCRdb offers no J gene call, so here the DNA was matched to germline to obtain one. The sequenced sample was gamma-delta T cells. The clonotype originates from a human donor. It is not recorded whose cells these are; they may come from a transplant donor. The CDR3 loop is CALWIQELGKKIKVF. The CDR3 region has the DNA TGTGCCTTGTGGATTCAAGAGTTGGGCAAAAAAATCAAGGTATTT.